This TCR beta chain was sequenced during a study of shared clonotypes between healthy human individuals. Study-wide results and limits: A small donor pool kept down the genetic and exposure-history diversity that was represented. Despite large depth, sorted-subset datasets appeared incompletely sequenced.

Per the original data handling: Owing to the provision of junction-only sequences devoid of quality scores by immunoSEQ, filtering differed. Sequencing used immunoSEQ multiplex PCR; TCRdb keeps in-frame clones, though not all of them. V, J and clone size were drawn from that table, and D and trimming were deduced from the DNA. The table includes a few million clones, approximately 94% detected once. Nashville, Tennessee was home to all donors, who were Caucasian adults. On this clone itself: Its antigen is undetermined.

Germline values: CDR1 MNHNS, CDR2 SASEGT. V lost 6 bases, J lost 3 bases, and 10 bases stayed unmatched. CDR3 length: 16 residues. The sample taken for sequencing was naive CD4+ T cells sorted from blood. Subset denoted: CD45RA+ positively selected. The clonotype was recovered from a man between 18 and 35 years old in good health. The chain is built from TRBV6-1 and TRBJ2-2, with 7 bases that match TRBD1. The CDR3 DNA is TGTGCCAGCAGGGAAACAGGGGCCCCTCACACCGGGGAGCTGTTTTTT. Its translation: CASRETGAPHTGELFF.